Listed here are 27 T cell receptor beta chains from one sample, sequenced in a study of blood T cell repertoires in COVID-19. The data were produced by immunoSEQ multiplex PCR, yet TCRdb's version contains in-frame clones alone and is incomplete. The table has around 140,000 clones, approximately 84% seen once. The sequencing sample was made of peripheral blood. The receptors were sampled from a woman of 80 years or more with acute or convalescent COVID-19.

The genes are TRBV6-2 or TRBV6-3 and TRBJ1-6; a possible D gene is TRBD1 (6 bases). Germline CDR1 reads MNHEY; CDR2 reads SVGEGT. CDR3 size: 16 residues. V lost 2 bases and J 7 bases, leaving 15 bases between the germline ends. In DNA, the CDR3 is TGTGCCAGCAGTTACGGAGGGGGGGCGAAGAATTCACCCCTCCACTTT. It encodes CASSYGGGAKNSPLHF.

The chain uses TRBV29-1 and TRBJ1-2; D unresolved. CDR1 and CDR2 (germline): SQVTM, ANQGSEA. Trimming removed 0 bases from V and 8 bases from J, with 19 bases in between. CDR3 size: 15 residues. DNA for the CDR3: TGCAGCGTTGAAGATAAAGGGTCCCCTTGGGAGGGCTACACCTTC. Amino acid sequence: CSVEDKGSPWEGYTF.

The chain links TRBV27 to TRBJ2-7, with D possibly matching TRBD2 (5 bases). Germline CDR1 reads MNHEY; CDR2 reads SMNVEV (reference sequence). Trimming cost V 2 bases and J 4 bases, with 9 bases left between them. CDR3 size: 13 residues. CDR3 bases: TGTGCCAGCAGTTTAGGCAGGAGGTACGAGCAGTACTTC. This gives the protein CASSLGRRYEQYF.

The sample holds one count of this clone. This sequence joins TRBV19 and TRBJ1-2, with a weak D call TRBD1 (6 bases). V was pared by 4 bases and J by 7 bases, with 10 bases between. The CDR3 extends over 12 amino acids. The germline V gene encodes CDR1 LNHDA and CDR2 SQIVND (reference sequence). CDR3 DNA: TGTGCCAGTAGTAGGGGGGGCACTGGCTACACCTTC. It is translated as CASSRGGTGYTF.

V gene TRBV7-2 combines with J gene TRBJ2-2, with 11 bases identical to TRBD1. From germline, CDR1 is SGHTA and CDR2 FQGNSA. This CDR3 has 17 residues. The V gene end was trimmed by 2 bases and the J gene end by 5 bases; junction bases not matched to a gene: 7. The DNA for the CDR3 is TGTGCCAGCAGCTTAAAATTGGACAGGGGGCTTACCGGGGAGCTGTTTTTT. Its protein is CASSLKLDRGLTGELFF.

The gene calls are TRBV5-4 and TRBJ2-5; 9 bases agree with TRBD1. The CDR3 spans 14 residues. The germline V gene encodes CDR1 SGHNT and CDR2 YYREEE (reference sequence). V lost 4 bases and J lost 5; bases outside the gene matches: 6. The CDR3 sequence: CASSLQGAGETQYF. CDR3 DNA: TGTGCCAGCAGCCTACAGGGGGCGGGTGAGACCCAGTACTTC.

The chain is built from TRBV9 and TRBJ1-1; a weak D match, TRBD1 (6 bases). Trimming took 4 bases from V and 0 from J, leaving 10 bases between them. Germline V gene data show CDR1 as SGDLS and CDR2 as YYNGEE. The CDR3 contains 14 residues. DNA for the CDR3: TGTGCCAGCAGCCCGGGACATTTGAACACTGAAGCTTTCTTT. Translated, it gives CASSPGHLNTEAFF.

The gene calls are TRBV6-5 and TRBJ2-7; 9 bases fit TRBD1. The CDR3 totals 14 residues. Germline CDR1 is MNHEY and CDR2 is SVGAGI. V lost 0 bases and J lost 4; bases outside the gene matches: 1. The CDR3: CASSYSDRGYEQYF. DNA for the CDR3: TGTGCCAGCAGTTACTCCGACAGGGGGTACGAGCAGTACTTC.

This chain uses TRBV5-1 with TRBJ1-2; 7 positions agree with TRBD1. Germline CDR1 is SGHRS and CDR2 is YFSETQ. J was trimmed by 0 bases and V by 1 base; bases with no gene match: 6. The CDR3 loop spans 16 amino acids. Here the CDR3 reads CASSLSGQTSNYGYTF. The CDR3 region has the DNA TGCGCCAGCAGCTTGTCGGGACAGACCTCTAACTATGGCTACACCTTC.

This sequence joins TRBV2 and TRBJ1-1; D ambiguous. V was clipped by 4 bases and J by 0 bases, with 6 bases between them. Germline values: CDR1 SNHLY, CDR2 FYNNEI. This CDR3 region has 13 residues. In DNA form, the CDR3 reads TGTGCCAGCAGTGGTCACTTGAACACTGAAGCTTTCTTT. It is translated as CASSGHLNTEAFF.

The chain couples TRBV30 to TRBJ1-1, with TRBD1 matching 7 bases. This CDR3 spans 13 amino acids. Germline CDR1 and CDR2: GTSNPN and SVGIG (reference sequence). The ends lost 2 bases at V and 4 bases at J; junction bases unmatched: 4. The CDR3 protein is CAWSSGQLTEAFF. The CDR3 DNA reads TGTGCCTGGAGTTCGGGACAGCTCACTGAAGCTTTCTTT.

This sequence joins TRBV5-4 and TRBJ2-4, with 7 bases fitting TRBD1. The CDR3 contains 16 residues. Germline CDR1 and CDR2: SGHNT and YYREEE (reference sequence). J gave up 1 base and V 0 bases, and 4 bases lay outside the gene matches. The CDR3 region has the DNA TGTGCCAGCAGCTTGGCCGGGACAGCGGCCAAAAACATTCAGTACTTC. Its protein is CASSLAGTAAKNIQYF.

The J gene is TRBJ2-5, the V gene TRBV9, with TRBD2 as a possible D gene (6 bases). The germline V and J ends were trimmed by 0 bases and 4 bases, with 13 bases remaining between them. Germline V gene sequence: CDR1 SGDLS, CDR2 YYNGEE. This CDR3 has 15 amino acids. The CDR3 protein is CASSVGGGSGETQYF. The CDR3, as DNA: TGTGCCAGCAGCGTAGGTGGAGGGTCGGGAGAGACCCAGTACTTC.

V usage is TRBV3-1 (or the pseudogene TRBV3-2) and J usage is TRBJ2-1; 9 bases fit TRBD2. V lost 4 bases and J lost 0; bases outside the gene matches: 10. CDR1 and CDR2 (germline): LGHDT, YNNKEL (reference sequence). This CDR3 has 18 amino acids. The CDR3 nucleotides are TGTGCCAGCAGCCGTAGAGGCGGGGGGGCCGTCTCCTACAATGAGCAGTTCTTC. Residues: CASSRRGGGAVSYNEQFF.

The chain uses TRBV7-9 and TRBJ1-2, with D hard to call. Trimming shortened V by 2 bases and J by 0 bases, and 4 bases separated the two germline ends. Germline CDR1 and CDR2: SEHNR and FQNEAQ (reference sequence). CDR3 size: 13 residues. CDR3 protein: CASSLSSNYGYTF. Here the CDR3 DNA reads TGTGCCAGCAGCTTAAGCTCTAACTATGGCTACACCTTC.

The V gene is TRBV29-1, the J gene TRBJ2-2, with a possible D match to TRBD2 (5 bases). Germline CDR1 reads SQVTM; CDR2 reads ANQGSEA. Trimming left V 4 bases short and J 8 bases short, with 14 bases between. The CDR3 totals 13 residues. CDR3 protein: CSVVLLRGGELFF. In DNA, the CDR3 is TGCAGCGTTGTACTACTTCGCGGGGGGGAGCTGTTTTTT.

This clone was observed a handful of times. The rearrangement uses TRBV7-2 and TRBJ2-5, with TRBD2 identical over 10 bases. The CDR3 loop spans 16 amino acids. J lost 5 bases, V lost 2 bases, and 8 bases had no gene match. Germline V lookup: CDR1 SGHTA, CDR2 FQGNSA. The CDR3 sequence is CASSLLASGSRETQYF. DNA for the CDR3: TGTGCCAGCAGCTTACTGGCTAGCGGGAGTAGGGAGACCCAGTACTTC.

Here the CDR3 DNA reads TGTGCCAGCAGCTCCCTTGACACGTCCTACGAGCAGTACTTC. This gives the protein CASSSLDTSYEQYF. V usage is TRBV5-6 and J usage is TRBJ2-7, with D uncertain. Germline CDR1 is SGHDT and CDR2 is YYEEEE. V lost 3 bases and J 1 base, leaving 11 bases between the germline ends. This CDR3 has 14 residues.

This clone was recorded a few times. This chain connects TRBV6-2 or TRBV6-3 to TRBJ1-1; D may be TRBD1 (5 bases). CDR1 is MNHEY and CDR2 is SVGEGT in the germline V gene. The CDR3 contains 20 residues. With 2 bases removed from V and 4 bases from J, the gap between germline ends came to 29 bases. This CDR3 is CASSYDPTRRVMRGGTEAFF. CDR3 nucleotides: TGTGCCAGCAGTTACGACCCCACTAGAAGGGTGATGCGGGGCGGCACTGAAGCTTTCTTT.

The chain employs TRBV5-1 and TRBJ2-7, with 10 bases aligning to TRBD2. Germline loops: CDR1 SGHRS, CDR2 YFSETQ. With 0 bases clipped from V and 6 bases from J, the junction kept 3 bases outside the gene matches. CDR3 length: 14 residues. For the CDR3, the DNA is TGCGCCAGCAGCTTGGAAGCGGGAGGGAGCGAGCAGTACTTC. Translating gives CASSLEAGGSEQYF. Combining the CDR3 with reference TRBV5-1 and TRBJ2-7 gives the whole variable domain KAGVTQTPRYLIKTRGQQVTLSCSPISGHRSVSWYQQTPGQGLQFLFEYFSETQRNKGNFPGRFSGRQFSNSRSEMNVSTLELGDSALYLCASSLEAGGSEQYFGPGTRLTVT.

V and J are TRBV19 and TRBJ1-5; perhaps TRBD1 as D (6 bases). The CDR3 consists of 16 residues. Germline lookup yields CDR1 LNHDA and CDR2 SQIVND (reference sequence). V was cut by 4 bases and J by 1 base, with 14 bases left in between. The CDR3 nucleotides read TGTGCCAGTAGTACCGTCTTCGACAGGAGCAATCAGCCCCAGCATTTT. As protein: CASSTVFDRSNQPQHF.

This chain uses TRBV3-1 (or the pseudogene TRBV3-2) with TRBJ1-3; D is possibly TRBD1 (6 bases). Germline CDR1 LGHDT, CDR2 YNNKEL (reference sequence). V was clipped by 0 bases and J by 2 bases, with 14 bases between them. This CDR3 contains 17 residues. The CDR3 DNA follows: TGTGCCAGCAGCCAAGATCCAGGACAGTACGCTGGAAACACCATATATTTT. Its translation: CASSQDPGQYAGNTIYF.

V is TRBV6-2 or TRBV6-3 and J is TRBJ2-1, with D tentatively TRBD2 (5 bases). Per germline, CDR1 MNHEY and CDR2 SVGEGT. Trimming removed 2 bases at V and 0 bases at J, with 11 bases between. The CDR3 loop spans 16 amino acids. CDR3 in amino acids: CASSYPGSSSYNEQFF. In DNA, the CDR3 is TGTGCCAGCAGTTACCCGGGGTCTAGCTCCTACAATGAGCAGTTCTTC.

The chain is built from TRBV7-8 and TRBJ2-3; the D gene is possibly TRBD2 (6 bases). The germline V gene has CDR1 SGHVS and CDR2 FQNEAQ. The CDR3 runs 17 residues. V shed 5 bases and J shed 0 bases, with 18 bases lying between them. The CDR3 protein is CASSGPSGVLSTDTQYF. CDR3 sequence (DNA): TGTGCCAGCAGCGGCCCGTCGGGGGTACTAAGCACAGATACGCAGTATTTT. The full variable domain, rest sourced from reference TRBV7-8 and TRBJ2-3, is GAGVSQSPRYKVAKRGQDVALRCDPISGHVSLFWYQQALGQGPEFLTYFQNEAQLDKSGLPSDRFFAERPEGSVSTLKIQRTQQEDSAVYLCASSGPSGVLSTDTQYFGPGTRLTVL.

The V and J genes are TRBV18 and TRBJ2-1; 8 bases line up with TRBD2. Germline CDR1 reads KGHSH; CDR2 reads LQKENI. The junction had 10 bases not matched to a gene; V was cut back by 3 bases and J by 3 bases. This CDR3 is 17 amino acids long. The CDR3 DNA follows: TGTGCCAGCTCACCCCCCCGGGGAGCGGGGGTCTACAATGAGCAGTTCTTC. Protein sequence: CASSPPRGAGVYNEQFF.

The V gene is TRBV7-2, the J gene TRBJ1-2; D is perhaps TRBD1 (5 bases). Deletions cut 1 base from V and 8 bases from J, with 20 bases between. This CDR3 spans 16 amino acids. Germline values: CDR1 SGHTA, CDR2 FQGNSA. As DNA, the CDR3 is TGTGCCAGCAGCTTAGAGGCCTCCCGGTTTACAGGCGGCTACACCTTC. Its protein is CASSLEASRFTGGYTF.

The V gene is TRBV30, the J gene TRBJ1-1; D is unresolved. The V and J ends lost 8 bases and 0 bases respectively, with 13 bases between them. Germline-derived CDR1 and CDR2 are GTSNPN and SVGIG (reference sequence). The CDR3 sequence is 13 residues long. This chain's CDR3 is CATSAVMNTEAFF. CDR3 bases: TGTGCCACGTCCGCGGTGATGAACACTGAAGCTTTCTTT. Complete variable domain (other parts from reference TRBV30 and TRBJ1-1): SQTIHQWPATLVQPVGSPLSLECTVEGTSNPNLYWYRQAAGRGLQLLFYSVGIGQISSEVPQNLSASRPQDRQFILSSKKLLLSDSGFYLCATSAVMNTEAFFGQGTRLTVV.